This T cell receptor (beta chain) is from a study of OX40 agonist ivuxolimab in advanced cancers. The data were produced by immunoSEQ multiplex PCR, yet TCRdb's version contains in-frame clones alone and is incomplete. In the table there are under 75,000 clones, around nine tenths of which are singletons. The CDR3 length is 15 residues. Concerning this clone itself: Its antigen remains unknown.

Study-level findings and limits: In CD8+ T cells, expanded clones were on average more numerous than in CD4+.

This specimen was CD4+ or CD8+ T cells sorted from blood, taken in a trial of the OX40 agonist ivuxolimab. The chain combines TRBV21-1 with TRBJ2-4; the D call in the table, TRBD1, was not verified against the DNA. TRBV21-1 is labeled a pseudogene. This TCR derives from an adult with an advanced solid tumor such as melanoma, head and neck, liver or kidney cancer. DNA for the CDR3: TGTGCCAGCAGAACTATACAGGGTCCCAAAAACATTCAGTACTTC. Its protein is CASRTIQGPKNIQYF.